These T cell receptor beta chains were read from a single sample in a study of patients and donors after allogeneic stem cell transplantation. One entry per CDR3 protein, called by TCRdb with MiXCR from the RT-PCR reads. The sample contains around 700 distinct CDR3 sequences, 0.65% to 0.9% of which appear only once. Source material: blood, either unsorted or a sorted T cell fraction (not recorded which). The origin of the receptors is a human donor who was either an allogeneic HSCT recipient or a stem cell or donor lymphocyte infusion donor (not recorded which). It is not recorded whose cells these are; they may come from a transplant donor. CDR3s include the opening cysteine and the closing phenylalanine or tryptophan. A D gene is named only where the DNA matches it firmly. Clone size, where shown, is once, few, many, or a class for clones that have expanded.

D gene: TRBD1; V gene: TRBV7-2; J gene: TRBJ2-7; clone size: medium-sized; CDR3 protein: CASSLWDRGGEQYF; CDR3 DNA: TGTGCCAGCAGCTTATGGGACAGGGGAGGGGAGCAGTACTTC
D gene: TRBD1; V gene: TRBV7-3; J gene: TRBJ2-1; clone size: medium-sized; CDR3 protein: CASSVQGLGNEQFF; CDR3 DNA: TGTGCCAGCAGCGTACAGGGGCTAGGGAATGAGCAGTTCTTC
D gene: -; V gene: TRBV7-9; J gene: TRBJ1-1; clone size: medium-sized; CDR3 protein: CASSQKNTEAFF; CDR3 DNA: TGTGCCAGCAGTCAAAAGAACACTGAAGCTTTCTTT
D gene: -; V gene: TRBV11-3; J gene: TRBJ1-1; clone size: medium-sized; CDR3 protein: CASSHRDLGKTEAFF; CDR3 DNA: TGTGCCAGCAGCCACAGGGATTTAGGCAAAACTGAAGCTTTCTTT
D gene: TRBD1; V gene: TRBV2; J gene: TRBJ2-3; clone size: medium-sized; CDR3 protein: CASSLGQPTDTQYF; CDR3 DNA: TGTGCCAGCAGCTTGGGACAGCCCACAGATACGCAGTATTTT
D gene: TRBD2; V gene: TRBV7-3; J gene: TRBJ2-1; clone size: medium-sized; CDR3 protein: CASRSGSDSYNEQFF; CDR3 DNA: TGTGCCAGCAGGAGCGGGAGTGACTCCTACAATGAGCAGTTCTTC
D gene: TRBD1; V gene: TRBV4-2; J gene: TRBJ2-2; clone size: medium-sized; CDR3 protein: CASSHPGGTGDTGELFF; CDR3 DNA: TGTGCCAGCAGCCACCCAGGAGGGACAGGGGACACCGGGGAGCTGTTTTTT
D gene: -; V gene: TRBV30; J gene: TRBJ2-3; clone size: medium-sized; CDR3 protein: CAWTNWNSDTQYF; CDR3 DNA: TGTGCCTGGACTAATTGGAATTCGGATACGCAGTATTTT
D gene: -; V gene: TRBV10-2; J gene: TRBJ2-1; clone size: medium-sized; CDR3 protein: CASGGVLYNEQFF; CDR3 DNA: TGCGCCAGCGGTGGAGTACTCTACAATGAGCAGTTCTTC
D gene: -; V gene: TRBV6-2/TRBV6-3; J gene: TRBJ2-7; clone size: large; CDR3 protein: CASSYSGPTYEQYF; CDR3 DNA: TGTGCCAGCAGTTACTCCGGACCGACCTACGAGCAGTACTTC
D gene: TRBD2; V gene: TRBV20-1; J gene: TRBJ2-7; clone size: medium-sized; CDR3 protein: CSARDHSGREYEQYF; CDR3 DNA: TGCAGTGCTAGAGATCATAGCGGGAGGGAGTACGAGCAGTACTTC
D gene: -; V gene: TRBV7-9; J gene: TRBJ2-7; clone size: medium-sized; CDR3 protein: CASTDGSYEQYF; CDR3 DNA: TGTGCCAGCACCGACGGCTCCTACGAGCAGTACTTC
D gene: TRBD1; V gene: TRBV6-1; J gene: TRBJ2-5; clone size: medium-sized; CDR3 protein: CASSHPLTGIQETQYF; CDR3 DNA: TGTGCCAGCAGTCACCCCCTGACAGGGATCCAAGAGACCCAGTACTTC
D gene: TRBD2; V gene: TRBV29-1; J gene: TRBJ2-3; clone size: medium-sized; CDR3 protein: CSAETSGSTDTQYF; CDR3 DNA: TGCAGCGCAGAGACTAGCGGGAGTACCGATACGCAGTATTTT
D gene: -; V gene: TRBV7-9; J gene: TRBJ2-5; clone size: medium-sized; CDR3 protein: CASSSTVGQETQYF; CDR3 DNA: TGTGCCAGCAGCTCAACAGTGGGCCAAGAGACCCAGTACTTC
D gene: TRBD2; V gene: TRBV30; J gene: TRBJ2-1; clone size: medium-sized; CDR3 protein: CAWSVGAGVPYNEQFF; CDR3 DNA: TGTGCCTGGAGTGTAGGGGCGGGAGTACCCTACAATGAGCAGTTCTTC
D gene: TRBD2; V gene: TRBV7-8; J gene: TRBJ2-1; clone size: medium-sized; CDR3 protein: CASSLTPGRAVYNEQFF; CDR3 DNA: TGTGCCAGCAGCCTAACCCCCGGGAGGGCCGTCTACAATGAGCAGTTCTTC
D gene: -; V gene: TRBV30; J gene: TRBJ1-1; clone size: large; CDR3 protein: CAWSPSTTEAFF; CDR3 DNA: TGTGCCTGGAGTCCTTCAACGACTGAAGCTTTCTTT
D gene: -; V gene: TRBV11-2; J gene: TRBJ1-1; clone size: medium-sized; CDR3 protein: CASSLDKNTEAFF; CDR3 DNA: TGTGCCAGCAGCTTAGACAAGAACACTGAAGCTTTCTTT
D gene: -; V gene: TRBV20-1; J gene: TRBJ2-2; clone size: few; CDR3 protein: CSASVGSGTGELFF; CDR3 DNA: TGCAGTGCTAGCGTCGGGAGTGGTACCGGGGAGCTGTTTTTT
D gene: TRBD2; V gene: TRBV2; J gene: TRBJ2-3; clone size: few; CDR3 protein: CASTAGGYGDTQYF; CDR3 DNA: TGTGCCAGCACGGCGGGAGGGTACGGCGATACGCAGTATTTT
D gene: TRBD2; V gene: TRBV28; J gene: TRBJ2-7; clone size: medium-sized; CDR3 protein: CASRRTSGRVYEQYF; CDR3 DNA: TGTGCCAGCAGGCGGACTAGCGGGAGAGTCTACGAGCAGTACTTC
D gene: -; V gene: TRBV5-1; J gene: TRBJ2-4; clone size: medium-sized; CDR3 protein: CASSFSGPENIQYF; CDR3 DNA: TGCGCCAGCAGCTTCTCGGGTCCCGAAAACATTCAGTACTTC
D gene: -; V gene: TRBV28; J gene: TRBJ1-2; clone size: medium-sized; CDR3 protein: CASSFAGANYGYTF; CDR3 DNA: TGTGCCAGCAGTTTTGCGGGAGCTAACTATGGCTACACCTTC
D gene: -; V gene: TRBV7-8; J gene: TRBJ2-7; clone size: hyperexpanded; CDR3 protein: CASSLAIGYEQYF; CDR3 DNA: TGTGCCAGCAGCTTAGCGATCGGTTACGAGCAGTACTTC
D gene: TRBD2; V gene: TRBV7-8; J gene: TRBJ2-1; clone size: medium-sized; CDR3 protein: CASSLGTSGRGEQFF; CDR3 DNA: TGTGCCAGCAGCTTAGGGACTAGCGGGAGGGGTGAGCAGTTCTTC
D gene: -; V gene: TRBV30; J gene: TRBJ2-7; clone size: medium-sized; CDR3 protein: CAWGQYEQYF; CDR3 DNA: TGTGCCTGGGGACAGTACGAGCAGTACTTC
D gene: -; V gene: TRBV29-1; J gene: TRBJ2-1; clone size: medium-sized; CDR3 protein: CSVTSSDNSYNEQFF; CDR3 DNA: TGCAGCGTTACGTCTAGCGATAATTCCTACAATGAGCAGTTCTTC
D gene: TRBD2; V gene: TRBV11-3; J gene: TRBJ2-1; clone size: medium-sized; CDR3 protein: CASSLEVAGGLNEQFF; CDR3 DNA: TGTGCCAGCAGCTTAGAAGTAGCGGGAGGGTTAAATGAGCAGTTCTTC
D gene: -; V gene: TRBV20-1; J gene: TRBJ2-1; clone size: -; CDR3 protein: CSARENENEQFF; CDR3 DNA: TGCAGTGCTAGGGAAAACGAGAATGAGCAGTTCTTC
D gene: -; V gene: TRBV7-2; J gene: TRBJ2-3; clone size: medium-sized; CDR3 protein: CASTTGLHTQYF; CDR3 DNA: TGTGCCAGCACCACAGGGCTCCATACGCAGTATTTT
D gene: -; V gene: TRBV29-1; J gene: TRBJ1-2; clone size: medium-sized; CDR3 protein: CSVEGVGPGYTF; CDR3 DNA: TGCAGCGTTGAAGGGGTGGGACCTGGCTACACCTTC
D gene: -; V gene: TRBV5-4; J gene: TRBJ2-1; clone size: medium-sized; CDR3 protein: CASSSMSITYDEQFF; CDR3 DNA: TGTGCCAGCAGCTCGATGTCCATCACCTACGATGAGCAGTTCTTC
D gene: -; V gene: TRBV20-1; J gene: TRBJ2-1; clone size: few; CDR3 protein: CSARDLGGLMREQFF; CDR3 DNA: TGCAGTGCTAGAGATTTGGGGGGCCTTATGAGAGAGCAGTTCTTC
D gene: -; V gene: TRBV9; J gene: TRBJ2-7; clone size: medium-sized; CDR3 protein: CASSPGQFSYEQYF; CDR3 DNA: TGTGCCAGCAGCCCCGGACAGTTCTCCTACGAGCAGTACTTC
D gene: TRBD1; V gene: TRBV2; J gene: TRBJ1-1; clone size: medium-sized; CDR3 protein: CASSEDRAGLRNTEAFF; CDR3 DNA: TGTGCCAGCAGCGAAGACAGGGCCGGGCTAAGGAACACTGAAGCTTTCTTT
D gene: -; V gene: TRBV6-2/TRBV6-3; J gene: TRBJ2-7; clone size: few; CDR3 protein: CASSPSSAHHAYEQYF; CDR3 DNA: TGTGCCAGCAGTCCGTCTAGCGCACATCACGCCTACGAGCAGTACTTC
D gene: TRBD1; V gene: TRBV6-2/TRBV6-3; J gene: TRBJ1-1; clone size: few; CDR3 protein: CASWDSRGAFF; CDR3 DNA: TGTGCCAGCTGGGACAGTCGGGGAGCTTTCTTT
D gene: -; V gene: TRBV4-3; J gene: TRBJ1-1; clone size: -; CDR3 protein: CASSRTGNTEAFF; CDR3 DNA: TGCGCCAGCAGCCGGACGGGGAACACTGAAGCTTTCTTT
D gene: -; V gene: TRBV28; J gene: TRBJ1-2; clone size: -; CDR3 protein: CASSLAAGKGYTF; CDR3 DNA: TGTGCCAGCAGTTTGGCGGCAGGTAAAGGCTACACCTTC
D gene: -; V gene: TRBV6-2/TRBV6-3; J gene: TRBJ2-1; clone size: medium-sized; CDR3 protein: CASSYEVYNEQFF; CDR3 DNA: TGTGCCAGCAGTTACGAGGTCTACAATGAGCAGTTCTTC
D gene: TRBD2; V gene: TRBV7-9; J gene: TRBJ2-1; clone size: -; CDR3 protein: CASSARGGRADEQFF; CDR3 DNA: TGTGCCAGCAGCGCTCGGGGCGGGAGGGCCGATGAGCAGTTCTTC
D gene: -; V gene: TRBV6-2/TRBV6-3; J gene: TRBJ1-5; clone size: medium-sized; CDR3 protein: CASSGTHNRDNQPQHF; CDR3 DNA: TGTGCCAGCAGTGGAACCCACAACAGGGACAATCAGCCCCAGCATTTT
D gene: -; V gene: TRBV9; J gene: TRBJ2-2; clone size: large; CDR3 protein: CASSGTRDTGELFF; CDR3 DNA: TGTGCCAGCAGCGGGACCCGGGACACCGGGGAGCTGTTTTTT